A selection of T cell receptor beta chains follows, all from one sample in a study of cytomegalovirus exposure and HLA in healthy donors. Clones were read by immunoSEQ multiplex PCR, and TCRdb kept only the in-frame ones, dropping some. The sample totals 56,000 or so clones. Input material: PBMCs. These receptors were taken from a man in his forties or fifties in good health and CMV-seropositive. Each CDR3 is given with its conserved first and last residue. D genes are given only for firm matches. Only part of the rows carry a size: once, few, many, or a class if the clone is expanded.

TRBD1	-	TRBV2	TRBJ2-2	TGTGCCAGCACCGACGTGGACAGGGGGCTTAGGAACACCGGGGAGCTGTTTTTT	CASTDVDRGLRNTGELFF
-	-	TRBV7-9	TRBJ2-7	TGTGCCAGCAGCTCTCTTGCGGACTTCTACGAGCAGTACTTC	CASSSLADFYEQYF
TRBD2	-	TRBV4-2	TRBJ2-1	TGTGCCAGCAGCCAAGCCCTTTTAGCGGGATCCCTCAATGAGCAGTTCTTC	CASSQALLAGSLNEQFF
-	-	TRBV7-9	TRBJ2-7	TGTGCCAGCAGCCCCAAGGGGTCCTACGAGCAGTACTTC	CASSPKGSYEQYF
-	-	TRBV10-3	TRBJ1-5	TGTGCCATCTCTCAGGGAGGGGGTCAGCCCCAGCATTTT	CAISQGGGQPQHF
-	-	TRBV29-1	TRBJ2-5	TGCAGCGTCAACCTCTTCCGGGGAAATCAAGAGACCCAGTACTTC	CSVNLFRGNQETQYF
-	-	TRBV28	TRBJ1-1	TGTGCCAGCAGTCCTCCGGGGGGGATGAACACTGAAGCTTTCTTT	CASSPPGGMNTEAFF
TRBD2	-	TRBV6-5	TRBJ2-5	TGTGCCAGCAGTTACTCGACTAGCGGGGGGGAGACCCAGTACTTC	CASSYSTSGGETQYF
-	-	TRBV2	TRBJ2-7	TGTGCCAGCAGTGAAGTCACAGGGTCCCACGAGCAGTACTTC	CASSEVTGSHEQYF
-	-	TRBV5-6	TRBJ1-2	TGTGCCAGCAGCCAGGAGGGACGCTACTATGGCTACACCTTC	CASSQEGRYYGYTF
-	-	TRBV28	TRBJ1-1	TGTGCCAGCAGCCCTGACGGGACTGAAGCTTTCTTT	CASSPDGTEAFF
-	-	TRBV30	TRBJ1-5	TGTGCCTGGAGTGTATCGAATCAGCCCCAGCATTTT	CAWSVSNQPQHF
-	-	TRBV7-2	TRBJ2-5	TGTGCCAGCAGCTCGAGGTTCCCTCCGGAAGAGACCCAGTACTTC	CASSSRFPPEETQYF
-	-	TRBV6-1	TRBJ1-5	TGTGCCAGCAGTGATTCAGGGGCTGATCAGCCCCAGCATTTT	CASSDSGADQPQHF
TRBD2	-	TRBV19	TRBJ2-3	TGTGCCAGTAGCCCAAACATGGGGAGGGGAAATACGCAGTATTTT	CASSPNMGRGNTQYF
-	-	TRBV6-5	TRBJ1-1	TGTGCCAGCACCCGAGAGGGACACTTGAACACTGAAGCTTTCTTT	CASTREGHLNTEAFF
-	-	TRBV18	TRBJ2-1	TGTGCCAGCTCACAAACCTGGGCTGAGCAGTTCTTC	CASSQTWAEQFF
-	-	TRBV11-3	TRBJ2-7	TGTGCCAGCAGCTTAGATCGGGTTCAAGAGCAGTACTTC	CASSLDRVQEQYF
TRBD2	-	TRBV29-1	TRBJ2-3	TGCAGTGCGGGACTAGCGGGAGTTGGAGATACGCAGTATTTT	CSAGLAGVGDTQYF
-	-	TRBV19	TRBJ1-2	TGTGCCAGTAATTGGGGGGGGTCCTATGGCTACACCTTC	CASNWGGSYGYTF
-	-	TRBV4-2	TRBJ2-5	TGTGCCAGCAGCCAAGTCAGAGGAGAAGAGACCCAGTACTTC	CASSQVRGEETQYF
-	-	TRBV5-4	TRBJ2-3	TGTGCCAGCAGCCAGGATCCGGATACGCAGTATTTT	CASSQDPDTQYF
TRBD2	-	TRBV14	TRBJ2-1	TGTGCCAGCAGCCTTACAGCGGGGGAGCTCTTGGATGAGCAGTTCTTC	CASSLTAGELLDEQFF
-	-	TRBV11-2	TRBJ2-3	TGTGCCAGCAGCTTAGTACTAGTAGACGCAGATACGCAGTATTTT	CASSLVLVDADTQYF
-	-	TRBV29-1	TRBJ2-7	TGCAGCGTAGGGGGCGGGGGGCGCGAGCAGTACTTC	CSVGGGGREQYF
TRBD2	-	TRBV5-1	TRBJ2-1	TGCGCCAGCAGCTTAAGTCTAGCGGGAGGCCCGGGTGAGCAGTTCTTC	CASSLSLAGGPGEQFF
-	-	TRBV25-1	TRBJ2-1	TGTGCCAGCAGTGATCAAGACAGTAACTCCTACAATGAGCAGTTCTTC	CASSDQDSNSYNEQFF
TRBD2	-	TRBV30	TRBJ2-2	TGTGCCTGGAGTAATAGAAGACTAGCGGAGACCGGGGAGCTGTTTTTT	CAWSNRRLAETGELFF
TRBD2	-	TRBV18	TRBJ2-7	TGTGCCAGCTCACCCGGGACTAGCGGAAACTACGAGCAGTACTTC	CASSPGTSGNYEQYF
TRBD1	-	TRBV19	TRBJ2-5	TGTGCCAGTAGTACCCTCGGGACAGCACCTCAAGAGACCCAGTACTTC	CASSTLGTAPQETQYF
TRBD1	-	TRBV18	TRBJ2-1	TGTGCCAGCTCACCTCAGGGGGAAAGGCAGTTCTTC	CASSPQGERQFF
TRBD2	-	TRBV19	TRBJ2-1	TGTGCCAGTAGTATAGGGGGCGGGAGGGCCGTATCCTACAATGAGCAGTTCTTC	CASSIGGGRAVSYNEQFF
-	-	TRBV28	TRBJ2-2	TGTGCCAGCAGCCAACAATCCGGGGAGCTGTTTTTT	CASSQQSGELFF
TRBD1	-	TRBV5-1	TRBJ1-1	TGCGCCAGCAGCTCCCCGATAGAGGGGGCCACTGAAGCTTTCTTT	CASSSPIEGATEAFF
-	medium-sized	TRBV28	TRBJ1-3	TGTGCCAGCAGTTTACTCAGGAACTCTGGAAACACCATATATTTT	CASSLLRNSGNTIYF
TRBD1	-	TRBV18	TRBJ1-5	TGTGCCAGCTCACCAGACAGGGGGGCCCTGGCTAGCAATCAGCCCCAGCATTTT	CASSPDRGALASNQPQHF
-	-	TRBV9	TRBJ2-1	TGTGCCAGCAGCGTGTCAGGCGCTAATGAGCAGTTCTTC	CASSVSGANEQFF
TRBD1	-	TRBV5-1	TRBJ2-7	TGCGCCAGCAGCTTGGGGGACAGCTCCTACGAGCAGTACTTC	CASSLGDSSYEQYF
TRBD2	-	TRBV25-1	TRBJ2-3	TGTGCCAGCATAGCGGGGGCCAGCACAGATACGCAGTATTTT	CASIAGASTDTQYF
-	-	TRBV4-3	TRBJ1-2	TGCGCCAGCAGCCAAAGCAACAGCTATGGCTACACCTTC	CASSQSNSYGYTF
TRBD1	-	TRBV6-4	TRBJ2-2	TGTGCCAGCGGGACAGACACCGGGGAGCTGTTTTTT	CASGTDTGELFF